This T cell receptor beta chain was recovered during a study of cytomegalovirus exposure and HLA in healthy donors. Amplification used 60 Vbeta primers and 13 Jbeta primers. Libraries were prepared by immunoSEQ multiplex PCR; TCRdb keeps only in-frame clonotypes and omits some of them. The repertoire consists of 90,000 to 150,000 clones, with 65% to 75% occurring once and the leading ten covering more than 9%. The sample taken for sequencing was PBMCs. This receptor was identified in a woman in her fifties or sixties in good health and CMV-seropositive.

CDR3 nucleotide sequence: TGTGCCAGCACCTCCACAGATACGCAGTATTTT. It encodes CASTSTDTQYF. This sequence joins TRBV9 and TRBJ2-3; D uncertain. The CDR3 spans 11 residues. V lost 6 bases, J lost 2 bases, and 4 bases lay in between. Looked up from germline, CDR1 is SGDLS and CDR2 is YYNGEE.